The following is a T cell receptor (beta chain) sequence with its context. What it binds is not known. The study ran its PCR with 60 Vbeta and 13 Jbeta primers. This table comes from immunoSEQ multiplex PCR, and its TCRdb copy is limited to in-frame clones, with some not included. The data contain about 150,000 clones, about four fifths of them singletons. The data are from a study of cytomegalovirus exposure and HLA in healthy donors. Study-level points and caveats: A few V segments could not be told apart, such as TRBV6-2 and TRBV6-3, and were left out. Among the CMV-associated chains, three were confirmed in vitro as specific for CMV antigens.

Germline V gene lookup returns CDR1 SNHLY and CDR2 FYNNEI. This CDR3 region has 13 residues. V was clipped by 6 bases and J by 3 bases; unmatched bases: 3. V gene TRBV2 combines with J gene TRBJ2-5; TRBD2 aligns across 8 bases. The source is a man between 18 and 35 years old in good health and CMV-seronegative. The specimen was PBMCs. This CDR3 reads CASSSGLEETQYF. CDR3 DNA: TGTGCCAGCAGCTCGGGACTAGAAGAGACCCAGTACTTC.